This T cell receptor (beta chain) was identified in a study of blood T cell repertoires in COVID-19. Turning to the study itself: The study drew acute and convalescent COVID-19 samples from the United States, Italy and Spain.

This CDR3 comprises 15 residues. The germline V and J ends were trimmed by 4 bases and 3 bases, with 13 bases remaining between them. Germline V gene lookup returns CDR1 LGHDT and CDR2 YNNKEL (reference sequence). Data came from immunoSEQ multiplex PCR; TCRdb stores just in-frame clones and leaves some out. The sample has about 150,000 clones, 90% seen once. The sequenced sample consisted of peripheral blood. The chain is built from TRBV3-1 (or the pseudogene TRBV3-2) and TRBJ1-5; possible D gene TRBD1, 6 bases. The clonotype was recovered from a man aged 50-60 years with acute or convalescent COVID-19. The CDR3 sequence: CASSRSGAINQPQHF. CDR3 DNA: TGTGCCAGCAGCCGGTCAGGGGCTATCAATCAGCCCCAGCATTTT.